What follows are 20 T cell receptor beta chains derived from one specimen sequenced in a study of shared clonotypes between healthy human individuals. Generated by immunoSEQ multiplex PCR, the TCRdb table keeps only in-frame clones and is missing some. This sample carries about 980,000 clones, 76% of them seen once, and the ten largest clones take roughly 1.5%. Sequenced input: memory CD4+ T cells sorted from blood. Subset described: CD45RA-negative fraction. The receptors shown here come from a man aged 18 to 30 in good health.

V gene TRBV28 combines with J gene TRBJ2-1; 10 bases agree with TRBD2. In germline, CDR1 is MDHEN, CDR2 SYDVKM. The trim removed 2 bases at V and 4 bases at J, leaving 2 bases unmatched. The CDR3 has 15 residues. In nucleotides, the CDR3 is TGTGCCAGCAGTTTAACACTAGCGGGGTACAATGAGCAGTTCTTC. Its translation is CASSLTLAGYNEQFF.

The chain combines TRBV5-1 with TRBJ2-1; 9 bases map to TRBD1. CDR1 and CDR2 from the germline V gene are SGHRS and YFSETQ. The CDR3 is 15 amino acids. V shed 0 bases, J shed 8 bases, and the junction held 6 bases outside the gene matches. The CDR3 DNA follows: TGCGCCAGCAGCTTGGTCGGGACAGGGAGCGATGAGCAGTTCTTC. The encoded protein is CASSLVGTGSDEQFF. The whole variable domain, filled in from reference TRBV5-1 and TRBJ2-1, reads KAGVTQTPRYLIKTRGQQVTLSCSPISGHRSVSWYQQTPGQGLQFLFEYFSETQRNKGNFPGRFSGRQFSNSRSEMNVSTLELGDSALYLCASSLVGTGSDEQFFGPGTRLTVL.

The chain has TRBV2 and TRBJ1-1, with 10 bases fitting TRBD1. V was pared by 6 bases and J by 4 bases, with 14 bases of the junction left unmatched. The CDR3 runs to 17 residues. Germline lookup yields CDR1 SNHLY and CDR2 FYNNEI. The CDR3 sequence is CASSRSGTGAPITEAFF. As DNA, the CDR3 is TGTGCCAGCAGCCGATCGGGGACAGGGGCACCAATCACTGAAGCTTTCTTT.

The rearrangement joins TRBV28 to TRBJ2-1; no clear D gene. This CDR3 has 14 residues. Trimming took off 2 bases at V and 7 bases at J, with 12 bases between the two ends. Germline-derived CDR1 and CDR2 are MDHEN and SYDVKM. The CDR3 sequence: CASSLSVRGNEQFF. In nucleotides, the CDR3 is TGTGCCAGCAGTTTAAGCGTAAGAGGAAATGAGCAGTTCTTC. Variable domain in full (rest from reference TRBV28 and TRBJ2-1): DVKVTQSSRYLVKRTGEKVFLECVQDMDHENMFWYRQDPGLGLRLIYFSYDVKMKEKGDIPEGYSVSREKKERFSLILESASTNQTSMYLCASSLSVRGNEQFFGPGTRLTVL.

V usage is TRBV9 and J usage is TRBJ1-2; D unresolved. Trimming shortened V by 0 bases and J by 6 bases, and 12 bases separated the two germline ends. This CDR3 comprises 14 residues. The V gene's germline CDR1 is SGDLS and CDR2 YYNGEE. The CDR3: CASSVVPTLDGYTF. As DNA, the CDR3 is TGTGCCAGCAGCGTAGTCCCGACACTGGATGGCTACACCTTC.

This sequence joins TRBV7-2 and TRBJ2-1; D remains unclear. Germline V gene lookup returns CDR1 SGHTA and CDR2 FQGNSA. CDR3 length: 16 amino acids. With 5 bases removed from V and 10 bases from J, the gap between germline ends came to 24 bases. The CDR3 protein is CASSTYGGGATMEQFF. In nucleotides, the CDR3 is TGTGCCAGCAGCACATATGGTGGCGGCGCTACAATGGAGCAGTTCTTC.

CDR3 protein: CASSGTASSYEQYF. CDR3 bases: TGTGCCAGCAGCGGGACAGCGAGCTCCTACGAGCAGTACTTC. The chain uses TRBV7-9 and TRBJ2-7, with TRBD1 identical over 7 bases. The CDR3 has 14 amino acids. The trim removed 5 bases at V and 0 bases at J, leaving 4 bases unmatched. Germline CDR1 is SEHNR and CDR2 is FQNEAQ (reference sequence).

As concerns this clone: A single base is all that separates this from a far larger clone, so a read error is likely. Other DNA sequences within the sample encode an identical CDR3. The rearrangement links TRBV6-5 to TRBJ1-2; 8 positions agree with TRBD1. Per the germline V gene, CDR1 is MNHEY and CDR2 is SVGAGI. The V and J ends lost 6 bases and 5 bases, in that order; junction bases with no gene match: 5. The CDR3 covers 13 residues. CDR3 DNA sequence: TGTGCCAGCAGACCTACAGGGGGGTATGGCTACACCTTC. As protein: CASRPTGGYGYTF.

Here the CDR3 DNA reads TGTGCCAGCAGTTACCTCCCTGGGAATGGTCAGCCCCAGCATTTT. It specifies CASSYLPGNGQPQHF. The V call is TRBV6-5, the J call TRBJ1-5; D is undetermined. The CDR3 covers 15 residues. CDR1 and CDR2 from the germline V gene are MNHEY and SVGAGI. Trimming removed 2 bases from V and 6 bases from J, with 14 bases in between.

As for this clone: The sample has other DNA sequences that encode this CDR3 too. The chain is built from TRBV5-1 and TRBJ2-2; D ambiguous. The CDR3 sequence is 12 residues long. The germline gives CDR1 SGHRS, CDR2 YFSETQ. V lost 5 bases and J lost 2, with 4 bases in between. The CDR3 is CASRSNTGELFF. CDR3 in DNA: TGCGCCAGCAGAAGCAACACCGGGGAGCTGTTTTTT. Looking up the rest from reference TRBV5-1 and TRBJ2-2 gives the full variable domain: KAGVTQTPRYLIKTRGQQVTLSCSPISGHRSVSWYQQTPGQGLQFLFEYFSETQRNKGNFPGRFSGRQFSNSRSEMNVSTLELGDSALYLCASRSNTGELFFGEGSRLTVL.

The chain uses TRBV5-1 and TRBJ2-1, with 11 bases fitting TRBD2. Trimming at V came to 1 base and at J to 5 bases, leaving 8 bases not matched to a gene. Per the germline V gene, CDR1 is SGHRS and CDR2 is YFSETQ. The CDR3 contains 17 residues. CDR3 DNA sequence: TGCGCCAGCAGCTTGAACATAGCGGGAGGGCCGAACAATGAGCAGTTCTTC. Translating gives CASSLNIAGGPNNEQFF.

The V gene is TRBV27, the J gene TRBJ1-6, with a tentative D call TRBD1 (5 bases). Germline-derived CDR1 and CDR2 are MNHEY and SMNVEV (reference sequence). V lost 9 bases, J lost 8 bases, and 11 bases lay in between. The CDR3 loop spans 12 amino acids. The CDR3 sequence: CARQVGDSPLHF. CDR3 sequence (DNA): TGTGCCAGACAGGTAGGTGATTCACCCCTCCACTTT.

This chain links TRBV5-1 with TRBJ1-2, with D hard to call. Germline V lookup: CDR1 SGHRS, CDR2 YFSETQ. This CDR3 has 14 amino acids. V lost 3 bases, J lost 4 bases, and 13 bases lay in between. The CDR3 here is CASSYSGQLYGYTF. DNA for the CDR3: TGCGCCAGCAGCTATTCGGGCCAACTCTATGGCTACACCTTC. The whole variable domain, remainder taken from reference TRBV5-1 and TRBJ1-2, is KAGVTQTPRYLIKTRGQQVTLSCSPISGHRSVSWYQQTPGQGLQFLFEYFSETQRNKGNFPGRFSGRQFSNSRSEMNVSTLELGDSALYLCASSYSGQLYGYTFGSGTRLTVV.

The rearrangement joins TRBV6-4 to TRBJ2-7; no definite D call. The germline CDR1 and CDR2 sequences are MRHNA and SNTAGT. The CDR3 spans 12 residues. The V and J ends lost 1 base and 6 bases respectively, with 7 bases between them. CDR3 loop: CASSDFPGEQYF. DNA for the CDR3: TGTGCCAGCAGTGACTTCCCCGGCGAGCAGTACTTC.

This chain uses TRBV7-2 with TRBJ1-5; D perhaps matches TRBD1 (5 bases). The germline V gene encodes CDR1 SGHTA and CDR2 FQGNSA. V was clipped by 1 base and J by 3 bases, with 7 bases between them. The CDR3 is made up of 14 amino acids. The CDR3 sequence is CASSLGGNNQPQHF. The CDR3 DNA is TGTGCCAGCAGCTTAGGGGGCAACAATCAGCCCCAGCATTTT.

V is TRBV5-1 and J is TRBJ1-6; D gene uncertain. Germline V gene lookup returns CDR1 SGHRS and CDR2 YFSETQ. Trimming pared 2 bases from V and 6 bases from J, leaving 9 bases between. The CDR3 has 14 residues. CDR3 DNA sequence: TGCGCCAGCAGCTTCGACGGAAGTAATTCACCCCTCCACTTT. As protein: CASSFDGSNSPLHF. Full variable domain (rest looked up from reference TRBV5-1 and TRBJ1-6): KAGVTQTPRYLIKTRGQQVTLSCSPISGHRSVSWYQQTPGQGLQFLFEYFSETQRNKGNFPGRFSGRQFSNSRSEMNVSTLELGDSALYLCASSFDGSNSPLHFGNGTRLTVT.

The chain carries TRBV28 and TRBJ2-7, with D maybe TRBD1 (6 bases). The germline V and J ends were trimmed by 8 bases and 0 bases, with 14 bases remaining between them. CDR3 length: 14 amino acids. Germline V gives CDR1 MDHEN, CDR2 SYDVKM. Written as DNA, the CDR3 is TGTGCCAGCCAACCTCTGGACAGCTCCTACGAGCAGTACTTC. Translating it yields CASQPLDSSYEQYF.

This chain uses TRBV7-2 with TRBJ2-3; D not resolved. The CDR3 extends over 14 amino acids. Per germline, CDR1 SGHTA and CDR2 FQGNSA. Deletions cut 3 bases from V and 2 bases from J, with 9 bases between. CDR3 protein: CASSFEGITDTQYF. For the CDR3, the DNA is TGTGCCAGCAGCTTTGAAGGGATCACAGATACGCAGTATTTT.

This sequence joins TRBV19 and TRBJ1-2, with D perhaps TRBD1 (5 bases). The CDR3 sequence is 16 residues long. CDR1 is LNHDA and CDR2 is SQIVND in the germline V gene (reference sequence). The V and J ends lost 3 bases and 0 bases respectively, with 14 bases between them. CDR3 sequence: CASSIGREKANYGYTF. CDR3 nucleotides: TGTGCCAGTAGTATTGGCAGGGAGAAAGCTAACTATGGCTACACCTTC.

The V gene is TRBV28, the J gene TRBJ1-1; possible D gene TRBD1, 5 bases. V gave up 5 bases and J gave up 0 bases, with 13 bases separating them. The CDR3 covers 15 residues. CDR1 and CDR2 from the germline V gene are MDHEN and SYDVKM. CDR3 nucleotide sequence: TGTGCCAGCAGTCCGGACATTCCTTTGAACACTGAAGCTTTCTTT. It encodes CASSPDIPLNTEAFF.